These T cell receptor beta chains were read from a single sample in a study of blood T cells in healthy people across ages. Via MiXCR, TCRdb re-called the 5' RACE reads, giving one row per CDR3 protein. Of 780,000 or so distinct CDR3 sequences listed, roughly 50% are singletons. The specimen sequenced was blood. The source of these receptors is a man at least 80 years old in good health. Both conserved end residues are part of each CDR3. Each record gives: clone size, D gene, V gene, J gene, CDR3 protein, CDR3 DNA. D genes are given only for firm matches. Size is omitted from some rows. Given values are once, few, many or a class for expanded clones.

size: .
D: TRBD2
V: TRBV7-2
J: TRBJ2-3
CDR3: CASSLEGSGRQRYAYF
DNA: TGTGCCAGCAGCTTAGAGGGCAGCGGGAGACAAAGATACGCGTATTTT

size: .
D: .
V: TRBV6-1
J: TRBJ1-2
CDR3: CASRPLTGMYDGYTF
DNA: TGTGCCAGCAGGCCCCTCACGGGGATGTACGATGGTTACACCTTC

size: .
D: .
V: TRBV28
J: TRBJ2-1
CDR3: CASSLLASDPYNEQFF
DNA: TGTGCCAGCAGTTTATTGGCTAGCGACCCCTACAATGAGCAGTTCTTC

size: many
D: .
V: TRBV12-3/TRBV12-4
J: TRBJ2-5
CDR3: CASSLGETQYF
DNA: TGCGCCAGCAGCTTGGGAGAGACCCAGTACTTC

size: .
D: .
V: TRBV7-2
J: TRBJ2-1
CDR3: CASSFSATSSYNEQFF
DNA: TGTGCCAGCAGCTTTAGCGCTACTAGCTCCTACAATGAGCAGTTCTTC

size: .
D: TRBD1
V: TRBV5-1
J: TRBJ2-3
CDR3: CASSGTGAADTQYF
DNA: TGCGCCAGCAGCGGGACAGGGGCGGCAGATACGCAGTATTTT

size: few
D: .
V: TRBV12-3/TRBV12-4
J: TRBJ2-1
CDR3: CASSRLDDEQFF
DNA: TGTGCCAGCAGTCGACTAGATGATGAGCAGTTCTTC

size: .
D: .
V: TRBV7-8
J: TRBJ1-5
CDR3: CASSLVGSHQPQHF
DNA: TGTGCCAGCAGCTTAGTGGGCAGCCATCAGCCCCAGCATTTT

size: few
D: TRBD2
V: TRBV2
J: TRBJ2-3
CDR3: CASSGGRVNTDTQYF
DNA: TGTGCCAGCAGTGGCGGGAGGGTAAACACAGATACGCAGTATTTT

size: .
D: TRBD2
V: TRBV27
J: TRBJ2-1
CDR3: CASSLSGLESYNEQFF
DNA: TGTGCCAGCAGTTTATCCGGACTAGAATCCTACAATGAGCAGTTCTTC

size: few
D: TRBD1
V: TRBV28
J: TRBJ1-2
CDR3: CASSSHDRGNYGYTF
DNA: TGTGCCAGCAGTTCCCACGACAGGGGGAACTATGGCTACACCTTC

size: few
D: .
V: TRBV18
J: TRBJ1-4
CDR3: CASSPIGVPNEKLFF
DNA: TGTGCCAGCTCACCTATCGGGGTGCCTAATGAAAAACTGTTTTTT

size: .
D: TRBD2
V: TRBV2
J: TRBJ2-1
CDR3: CASWGLAGPYNEQFF
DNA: TGTGCCAGCTGGGGGCTAGCGGGCCCCTACAATGAGCAGTTCTTC

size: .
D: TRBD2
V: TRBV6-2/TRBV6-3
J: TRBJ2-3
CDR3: CAGSYAIAGAGTDTQYF
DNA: TGTGCCGGCAGTTACGCCATAGCGGGAGCTGGCACAGATACGCAGTATTTT

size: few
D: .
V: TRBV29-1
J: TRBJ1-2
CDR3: CSVLGNDGYTF
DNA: TGCAGCGTTCTGGGGAACGATGGCTACACCTTC

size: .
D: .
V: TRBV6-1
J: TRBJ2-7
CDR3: CASSEARAVAEQYF
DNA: TGTGCCAGCAGTGAAGCAAGGGCGGTCGCCGAGCAGTACTTC

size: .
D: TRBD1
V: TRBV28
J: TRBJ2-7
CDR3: CASSPRGTGTGFYEQYF
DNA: TGTGCCAGCAGTCCCCGCGGTACTGGGACAGGCTTCTACGAGCAGTACTTC

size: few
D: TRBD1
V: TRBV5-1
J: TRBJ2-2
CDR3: CASIQATGAGELFF
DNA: TGCGCCAGCATTCAAGCGACAGGGGCCGGGGAGCTGTTTTTT

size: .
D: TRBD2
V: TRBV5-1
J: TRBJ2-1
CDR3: CASSTRTSGLSYNEQFF
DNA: TGCGCCAGCAGCACCAGGACTAGCGGTCTCTCCTACAATGAGCAGTTCTTC

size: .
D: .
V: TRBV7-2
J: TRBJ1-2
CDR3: CASSLGTFNYGYTF
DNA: TGTGCCAGCAGCTTAGGGACGTTTAACTATGGCTACACCTTC

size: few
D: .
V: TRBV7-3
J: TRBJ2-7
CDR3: CASSLTPGIEQYF
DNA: TGTGCCAGCAGCTTAACTCCTGGTATTGAGCAGTACTTC

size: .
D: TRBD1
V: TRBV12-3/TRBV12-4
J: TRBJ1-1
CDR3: CASSLGDRGTEAFF
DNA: TGTGCCAGCAGTTTGGGGGACAGGGGGACTGAAGCTTTCTTT

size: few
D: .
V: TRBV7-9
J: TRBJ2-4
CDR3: CASSGGRNIQYF
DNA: TGTGCCAGCAGCGGGGGCCGTAACATTCAGTACTTC

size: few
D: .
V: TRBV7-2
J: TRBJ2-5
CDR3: CASSLARAPETQYF
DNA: TGTGCCAGCAGCTTAGCTAGAGCCCCCGAGACCCAGTACTTC

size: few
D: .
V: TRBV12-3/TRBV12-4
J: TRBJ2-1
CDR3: CASTPGRGTSGNEQFF
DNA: TGTGCCAGCACTCCCGGTAGGGGAACCTCCGGCAATGAGCAGTTCTTC

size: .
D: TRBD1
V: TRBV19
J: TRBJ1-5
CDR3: CASSTRTGRIDQPQHF
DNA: TGTGCCAGTAGTACAAGGACAGGCCGAATAGATCAGCCCCAGCATTTT

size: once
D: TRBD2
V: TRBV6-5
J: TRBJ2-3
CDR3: CASSSIAGAGPRYAYF
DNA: TGTGCCAGCAGTTCGATAGCGGGAGCGGGGCCCAGATACGCGTATTTT

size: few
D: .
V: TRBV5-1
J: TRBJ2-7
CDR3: CASSYGTAYEQYF
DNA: TGCGCCAGCAGCTACGGCACGGCCTACGAGCAGTACTTC

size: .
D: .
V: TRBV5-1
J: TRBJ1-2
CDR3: CASSLLDRLVDGYTF
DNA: TGCGCCAGCAGCTTGCTCGACAGGCTGGTGGATGGCTACACCTTC

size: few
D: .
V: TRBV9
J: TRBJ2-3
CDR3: CASSAVAASTDTQYF
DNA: TGTGCCAGCAGCGCCGTAGCGGCTAGCACAGATACGCAGTATTTT

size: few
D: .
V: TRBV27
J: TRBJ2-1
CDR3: CASSLFWGGVYNEQFF
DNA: TGTGCCAGCAGTTTATTCTGGGGGGGCGTATACAATGAGCAGTTCTTC

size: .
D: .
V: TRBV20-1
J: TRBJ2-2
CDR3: CSAGLGGGELFF
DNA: TGCAGTGCTGGCCTAGGGGGCGGGGAGCTGTTTTTT

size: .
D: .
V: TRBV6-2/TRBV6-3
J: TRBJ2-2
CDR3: CAGRRGGTGELFF
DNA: TGTGCCGGCCGGAGAGGGGGCACCGGGGAGCTGTTTTTT

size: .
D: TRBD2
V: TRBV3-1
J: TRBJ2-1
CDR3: CASSQDWTSGINEQFF
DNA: TGTGCCAGCAGCCAAGATTGGACTAGCGGAATCAATGAGCAGTTCTTC

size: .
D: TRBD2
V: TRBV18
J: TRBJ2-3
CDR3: CASSPKTSGTDTQYF
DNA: TGTGCCAGCTCACCAAAAACTAGCGGCACAGATACGCAGTATTTT

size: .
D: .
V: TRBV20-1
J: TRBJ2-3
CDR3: CSARDAGVPDTQYF
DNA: TGCAGTGCTAGAGACGCCGGGGTTCCAGATACGCAGTATTTT

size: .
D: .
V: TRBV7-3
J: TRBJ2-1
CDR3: CASSSLGFSGDEQFF
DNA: TGTGCCAGCAGCTCCCTCGGATTTAGCGGCGATGAGCAGTTCTTC

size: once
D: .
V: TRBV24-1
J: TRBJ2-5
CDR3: CATSEPKDRSEETQYF
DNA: TGTGCCACCAGTGAACCCAAAGACAGGTCCGAAGAGACCCAGTACTTC

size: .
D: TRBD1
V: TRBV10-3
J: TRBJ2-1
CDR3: CAINPGQGANEQFF
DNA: TGTGCCATCAACCCGGGACAGGGGGCTAATGAGCAGTTCTTC

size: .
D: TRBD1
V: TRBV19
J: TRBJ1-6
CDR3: CASRQGAVDNSPLHF
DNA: TGTGCCAGCAGACAGGGGGCCGTCGATAATTCACCCCTCCACTTT

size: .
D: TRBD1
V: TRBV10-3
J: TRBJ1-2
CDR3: CATERTGGNGYTF
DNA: TGTGCCACTGAAAGGACAGGGGGCAATGGCTACACCTTC

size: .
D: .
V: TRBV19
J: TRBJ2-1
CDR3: CASSAHRSSYNEQFF
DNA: TGTGCCAGTAGTGCCCATAGGAGCTCCTACAATGAGCAGTTCTTC

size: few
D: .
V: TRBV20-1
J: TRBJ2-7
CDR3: CSARLVYEQYF
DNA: TGCAGTGCTCGCTTGGTGTACGAGCAGTACTTC

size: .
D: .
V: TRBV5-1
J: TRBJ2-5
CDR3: CASSLEGPETQYF
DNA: TGCGCCAGCAGCTTGGAGGGACCCGAGACCCAGTACTTC

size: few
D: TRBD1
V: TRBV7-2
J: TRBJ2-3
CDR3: CASSLARQGGSQYF
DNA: TGTGCCAGCAGCTTAGCGAGACAGGGGGGGTCGCAGTATTTT

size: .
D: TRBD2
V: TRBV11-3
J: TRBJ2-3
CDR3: CASSGGGRGADTQYF
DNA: TGTGCCAGCAGCGGTGGCGGGAGAGGGGCAGATACGCAGTATTTT

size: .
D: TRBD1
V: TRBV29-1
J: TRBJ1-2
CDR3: CSSTRQGGYGYTF
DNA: TGCAGCTCTACTCGACAGGGGGGCTATGGCTACACCTTC

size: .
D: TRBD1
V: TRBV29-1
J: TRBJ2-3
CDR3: CSVDGTGAGTDTQYF
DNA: TGCAGCGTTGACGGTACAGGGGCGGGCACAGATACGCAGTATTTT

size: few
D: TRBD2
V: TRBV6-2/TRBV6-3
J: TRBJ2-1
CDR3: CASTFSGRGNEQFF
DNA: TGTGCCAGCACCTTTAGCGGGAGGGGGAATGAGCAGTTCTTC

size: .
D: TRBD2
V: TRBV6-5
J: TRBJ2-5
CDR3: CASSYSRLAGGLRYF
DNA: TGTGCCAGCAGTTACTCGCGACTAGCGGGAGGGCTTCGGTACTTC

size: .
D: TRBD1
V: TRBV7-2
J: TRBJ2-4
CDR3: CASSFGQENIQYF
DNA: TGTGCCAGCAGCTTCGGACAGGAGAACATTCAGTACTTC

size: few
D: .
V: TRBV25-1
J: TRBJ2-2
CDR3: CASRNTGELFF
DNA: TGTGCCAGCCGGAACACCGGGGAGCTGTTTTTT

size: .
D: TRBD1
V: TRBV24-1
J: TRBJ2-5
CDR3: CATSDPGQETQDGQYF
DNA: TGTGCCACCAGTGATCCGGGACAGGAAACTCAAGATGGCCAGTACTTC

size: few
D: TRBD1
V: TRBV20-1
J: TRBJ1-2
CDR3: CSARDRTGRADGYTF
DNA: TGCAGTGCTAGAGATAGGACAGGGCGCGCGGATGGCTACACCTTC

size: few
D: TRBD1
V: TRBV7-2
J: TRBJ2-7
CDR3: CASSLEQGSPYEQYF
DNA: TGTGCCAGCAGCTTAGAACAGGGGTCCCCCTACGAGCAGTACTTC

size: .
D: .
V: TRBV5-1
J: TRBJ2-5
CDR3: CASSSTGTAETQYF
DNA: TGCGCCAGCAGCTCCACAGGGACGGCAGAGACCCAGTACTTC

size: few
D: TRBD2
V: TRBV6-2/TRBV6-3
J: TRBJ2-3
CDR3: CASRSGTTSGDAYF
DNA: TGTGCCAGCAGATCCGGGACTACTTCCGGGGACGCGTATTTT

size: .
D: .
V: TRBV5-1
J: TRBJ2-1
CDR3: CASSFVRGGGYNEQFF
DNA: TGCGCCAGCAGCTTTGTCAGGGGAGGGGGTTACAATGAGCAGTTCTTC

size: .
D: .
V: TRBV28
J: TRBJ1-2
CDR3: CASSLSSGRGLPRYTF
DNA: TGTGCCAGCAGTTTATCATCCGGCAGGGGACTCCCCCGCTACACCTTC